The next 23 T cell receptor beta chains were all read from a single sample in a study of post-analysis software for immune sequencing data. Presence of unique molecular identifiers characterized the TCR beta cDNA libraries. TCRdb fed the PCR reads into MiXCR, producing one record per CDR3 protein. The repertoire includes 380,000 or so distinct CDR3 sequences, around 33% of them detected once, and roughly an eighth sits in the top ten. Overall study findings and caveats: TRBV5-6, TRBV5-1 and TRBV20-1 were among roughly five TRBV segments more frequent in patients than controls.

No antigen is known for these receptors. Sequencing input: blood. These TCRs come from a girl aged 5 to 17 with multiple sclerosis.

In DNA form, the CDR3 reads TGTGCCAGCAGACGACACGACAGGGTCAAAGAGACCCAGTACTTC. Translated, it gives CASRRHDRVKETQYF. The genes are TRBV27 and TRBJ2-5, with TRBD1 matching 7 bases. The V gene's germline CDR1 is MNHEY and CDR2 SMNVEV (reference sequence). This CDR3 spans 15 amino acids. The trim removed 6 bases at V and 3 bases at J, leaving 10 bases unmatched.

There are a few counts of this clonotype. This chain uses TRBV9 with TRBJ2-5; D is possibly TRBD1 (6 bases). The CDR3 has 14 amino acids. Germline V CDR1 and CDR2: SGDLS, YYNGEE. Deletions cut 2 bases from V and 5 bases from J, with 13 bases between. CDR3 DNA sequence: TGTGCCAGCAGCGTTACAGGGTTGGTGGAGACCCAGTACTTC. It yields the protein CASSVTGLVETQYF.

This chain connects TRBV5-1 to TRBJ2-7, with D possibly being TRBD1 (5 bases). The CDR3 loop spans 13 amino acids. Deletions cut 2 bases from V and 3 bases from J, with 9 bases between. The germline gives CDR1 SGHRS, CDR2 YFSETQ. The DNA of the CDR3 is TGCGCCAGCAGCTTCGACAGTTTCTACGAGCAGTACTTC. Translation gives CASSFDSFYEQYF. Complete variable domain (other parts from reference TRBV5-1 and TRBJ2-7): KAGVTQTPRYLIKTRGQQVTLSCSPISGHRSVSWYQQTPGQGLQFLFEYFSETQRNKGNFPGRFSGRQFSNSRSEMNVSTLELGDSALYLCASSFDSFYEQYFGPGTRLTVT.

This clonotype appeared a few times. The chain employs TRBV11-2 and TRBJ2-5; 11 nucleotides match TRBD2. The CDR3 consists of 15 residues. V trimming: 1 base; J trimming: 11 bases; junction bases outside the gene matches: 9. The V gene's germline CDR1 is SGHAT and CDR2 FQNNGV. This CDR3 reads CASSLVGLAGGKQYF. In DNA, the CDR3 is TGTGCCAGCAGCTTAGTCGGGCTAGCGGGGGGCAAGCAGTACTTC.

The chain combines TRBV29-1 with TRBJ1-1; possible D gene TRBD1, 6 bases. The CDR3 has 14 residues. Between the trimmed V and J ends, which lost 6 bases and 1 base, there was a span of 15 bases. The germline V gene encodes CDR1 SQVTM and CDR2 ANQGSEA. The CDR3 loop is CSVGKQGTNTEAFF. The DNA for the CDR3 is TGCAGCGTCGGCAAACAGGGAACGAACACTGAAGCTTTCTTT.

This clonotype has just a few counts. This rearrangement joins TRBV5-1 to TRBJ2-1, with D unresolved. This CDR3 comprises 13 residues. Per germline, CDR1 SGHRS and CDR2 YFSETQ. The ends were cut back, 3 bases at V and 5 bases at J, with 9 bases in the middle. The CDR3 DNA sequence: TGCGCCAGCAGCTCCAACACTGACAATGAGCAGTTCTTC. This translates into CASSSNTDNEQFF.

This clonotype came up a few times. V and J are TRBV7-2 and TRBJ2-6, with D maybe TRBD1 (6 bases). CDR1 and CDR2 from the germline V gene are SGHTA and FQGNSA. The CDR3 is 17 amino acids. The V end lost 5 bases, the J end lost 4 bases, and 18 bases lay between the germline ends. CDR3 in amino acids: CASSPTAQGSGANVLTF. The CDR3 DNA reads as TGTGCCAGCAGCCCGACGGCACAGGGATCCGGGGCCAACGTCCTGACTTTC. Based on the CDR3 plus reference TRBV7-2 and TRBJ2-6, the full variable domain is GAGVSQSPSNKVTEKGKDVELRCDPISGHTALYWYRQSLGQGLEFLIYFQGNSAPDKSGLPSDRFSAERTGGSVSTLTIQRTQQEDSAVYLCASSPTAQGSGANVLTFGAGSRLTVL.

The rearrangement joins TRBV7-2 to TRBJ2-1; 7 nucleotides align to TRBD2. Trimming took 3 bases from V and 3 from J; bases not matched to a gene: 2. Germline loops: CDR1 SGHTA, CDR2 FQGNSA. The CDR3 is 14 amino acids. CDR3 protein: CASSFGLVYNEQFF. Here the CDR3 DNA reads TGTGCCAGCAGCTTTGGACTAGTCTACAATGAGCAGTTCTTC. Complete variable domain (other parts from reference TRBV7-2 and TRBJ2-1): GAGVSQSPSNKVTEKGKDVELRCDPISGHTALYWYRQSLGQGLEFLIYFQGNSAPDKSGLPSDRFSAERTGGSVSTLTIQRTQQEDSAVYLCASSFGLVYNEQFFGPGTRLTVL.

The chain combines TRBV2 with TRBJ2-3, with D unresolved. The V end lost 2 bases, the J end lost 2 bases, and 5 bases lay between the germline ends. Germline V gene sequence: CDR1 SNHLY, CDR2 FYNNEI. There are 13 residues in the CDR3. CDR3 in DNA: TGTGCCAGCAGTGAACCGGACACAGATACGCAGTATTTT. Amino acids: CASSEPDTDTQYF.

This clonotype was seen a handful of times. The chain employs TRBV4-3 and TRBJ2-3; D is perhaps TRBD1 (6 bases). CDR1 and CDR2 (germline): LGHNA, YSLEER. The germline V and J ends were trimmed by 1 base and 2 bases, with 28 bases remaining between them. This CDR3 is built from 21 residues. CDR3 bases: TGCGCCAGCAGCCAAGGGGAGAAGTGGGTTCAGGGGATAGGCTTCACAGATACGCAGTATTTT. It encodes CASSQGEKWVQGIGFTDTQYF.

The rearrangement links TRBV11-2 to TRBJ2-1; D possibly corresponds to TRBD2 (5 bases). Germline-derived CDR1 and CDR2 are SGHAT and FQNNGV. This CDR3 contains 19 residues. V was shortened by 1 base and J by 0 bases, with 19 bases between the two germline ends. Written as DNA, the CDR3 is TGTGCCAGCAGCTTAGTTAGCTTCAAAGGGAGAGCCTCCTACAATGAGCAGTTCTTC. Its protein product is CASSLVSFKGRASYNEQFF.

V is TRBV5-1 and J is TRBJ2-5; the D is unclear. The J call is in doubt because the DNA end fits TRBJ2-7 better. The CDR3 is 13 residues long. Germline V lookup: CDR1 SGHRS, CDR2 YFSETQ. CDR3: CASSLAAGYEQYF. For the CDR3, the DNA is TGCGCCAGCAGCTTGGCCGCTGGCTACGAGCAGTACTTC.

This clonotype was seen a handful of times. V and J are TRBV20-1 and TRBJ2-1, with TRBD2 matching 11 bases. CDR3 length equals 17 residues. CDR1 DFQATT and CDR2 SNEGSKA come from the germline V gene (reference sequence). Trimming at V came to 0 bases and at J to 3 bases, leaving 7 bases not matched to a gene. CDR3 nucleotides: TGCAGTGCTAGAGATGGTAGCGGGGGGGCTGTCTACAATGAGCAGTTCTTC. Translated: CSARDGSGGAVYNEQFF.

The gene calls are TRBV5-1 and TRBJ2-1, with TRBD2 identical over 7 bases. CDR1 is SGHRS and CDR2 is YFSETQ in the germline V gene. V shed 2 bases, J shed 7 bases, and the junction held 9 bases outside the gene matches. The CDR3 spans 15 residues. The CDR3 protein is CASSFEASGGNEQFF. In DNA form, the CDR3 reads TGCGCCAGCAGCTTCGAAGCTAGCGGAGGGAATGAGCAGTTCTTC.

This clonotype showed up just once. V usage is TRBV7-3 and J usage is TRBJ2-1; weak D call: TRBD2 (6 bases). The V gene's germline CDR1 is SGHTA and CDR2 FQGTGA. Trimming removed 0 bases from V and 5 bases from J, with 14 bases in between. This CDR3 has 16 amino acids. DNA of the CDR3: TGTGCCAGCAGCTTAACTTCGGGGGACTTCGACAATGAGCAGTTCTTC. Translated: CASSLTSGDFDNEQFF.

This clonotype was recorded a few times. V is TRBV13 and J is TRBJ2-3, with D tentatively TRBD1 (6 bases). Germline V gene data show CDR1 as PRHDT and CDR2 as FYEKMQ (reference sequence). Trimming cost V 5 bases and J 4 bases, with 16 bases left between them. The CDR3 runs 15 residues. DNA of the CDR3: TGTGCCAGCAGCCCCGAGCAGGGGTCCCCAGATACGCAGTATTTT. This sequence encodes CASSPEQGSPDTQYF.

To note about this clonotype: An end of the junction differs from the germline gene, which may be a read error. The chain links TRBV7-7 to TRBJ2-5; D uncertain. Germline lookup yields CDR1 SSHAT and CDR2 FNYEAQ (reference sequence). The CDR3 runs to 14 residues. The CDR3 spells CASSLAGEKETQYF. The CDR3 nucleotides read TGTGCTAGCAGCTTAGCTGGCGAGAAAGAGACCCAGTACTTC.

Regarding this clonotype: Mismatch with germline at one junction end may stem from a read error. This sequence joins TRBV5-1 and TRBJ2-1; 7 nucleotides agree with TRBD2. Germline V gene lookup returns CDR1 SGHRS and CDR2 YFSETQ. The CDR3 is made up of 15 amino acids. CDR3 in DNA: TGCGCCGGCAGATCGTGGGCGGGGGACTACAATGAGCAGTTCTTC. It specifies CAGRSWAGDYNEQFF.

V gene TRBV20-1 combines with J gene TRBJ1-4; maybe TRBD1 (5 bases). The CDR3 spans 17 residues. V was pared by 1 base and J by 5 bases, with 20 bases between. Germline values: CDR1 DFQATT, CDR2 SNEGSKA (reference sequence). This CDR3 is CSARGGLGTGLNEKLFF. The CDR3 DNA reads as TGCAGTGCTAGAGGAGGGTTAGGAACAGGCCTAAATGAAAAACTGTTTTTT.

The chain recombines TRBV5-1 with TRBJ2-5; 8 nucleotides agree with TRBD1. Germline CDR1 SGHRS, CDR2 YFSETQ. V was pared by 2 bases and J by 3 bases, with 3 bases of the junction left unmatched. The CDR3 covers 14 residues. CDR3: CASSFGQGEETQYF. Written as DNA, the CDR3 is TGCGCCAGCAGCTTTGGACAGGGTGAAGAGACCCAGTACTTC.

In nucleotides, the CDR3 is TGTGCCAGCAGCTTAGAGGGTCAGGGGGCGTATACGCAGTATTTT. Protein: CASSLEGQGAYTQYF. This sequence joins TRBV7-3 and TRBJ2-3; 8 bases are a match to TRBD1. The V segment lost 2 bases and the J segment 7 bases; nucleotides outside the gene matches: 8. This CDR3 comprises 15 residues. Germline CDR1 and CDR2: SGHTA and FQGTGA.

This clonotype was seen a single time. CDR3 in amino acids: CASSLGASVYYNEQFF. The CDR3 coding sequence is TGTGCCAGCAGCTTAGGGGCTAGCGTGTACTACAATGAGCAGTTCTTC. V and J are TRBV7-2 and TRBJ2-1; D is perhaps TRBD2 (6 bases). Germline V gene lookup returns CDR1 SGHTA and CDR2 FQGNSA. This CDR3 spans 16 amino acids. V lost 1 base and J 3 bases, leaving 13 bases between the germline ends.

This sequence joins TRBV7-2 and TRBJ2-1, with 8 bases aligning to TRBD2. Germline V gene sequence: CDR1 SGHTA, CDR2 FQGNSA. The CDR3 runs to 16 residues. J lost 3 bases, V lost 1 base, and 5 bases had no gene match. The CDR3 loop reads CASSLGGGGLYNEQFF. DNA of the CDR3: TGTGCCAGCAGCTTAGGGGGCGGGGGGCTCTACAATGAGCAGTTCTTC.